Below, 22 T cell receptor beta chains from the same sample are listed, as sequenced in a study of shared clonotypes between healthy human individuals. The assay was immunoSEQ multiplex PCR, and TCRdb's table has in-frame clones only and misses some. The sample holds around 700,000 clones; more than 70% are singletons and the top ten take less than 2%. Sequencing was performed on memory CD4+ T cells sorted from blood. As for subset: CD45RA-negative fraction. These receptors were collected from a woman younger than 45 in good health.

The rearrangement uses TRBV28 and TRBJ2-1; D tentatively reads TRBD1 or TRBD2 (5 bases each). Trimming took off 3 bases at V and 13 bases at J, with 37 bases between the two ends. The CDR3 loop spans 20 amino acids. Germline-derived CDR1 and CDR2 are MDHEN and SYDVKM. The CDR3, as DNA: TGTGCCAGCAGTTTCCCCCAACTCAGGGACGTAGGGAGAGGGCGCAATGCTCAGTTCTTC. The encoded protein is CASSFPQLRDVGRGRNAQFF.

The chain employs TRBV2 and TRBJ2-5; TRBD2 is a possible D gene (5 bases). Trimming shortened V by 6 bases and J by 9 bases, and 20 bases separated the two germline ends. CDR3 size: 14 residues. Germline lookup yields CDR1 SNHLY and CDR2 FYNNEI. The CDR3, as DNA: TGTGCCAGCAGGAGAATGGCGGACTCCGGGGCCCAGTACTTC. Its protein is CASRRMADSGAQYF.

As concerns this clone: One end of the junction fails to match germline, which may point to a read error. The rearrangement links TRBV18 to TRBJ1-5, with 10 bases identical to TRBD1. From germline, CDR1 is KGHSH and CDR2 LQKENI. This CDR3 is built from 15 residues. The DNA for the CDR3 is TGTGCCAGTTCACAGGGGACAGGGGAGTACCAGCCCCAGCATTTT. This codes for CASSQGTGEYQPQHF.

This clone was detected only once. The V gene is TRBV29-1, the J gene TRBJ2-7, with D perhaps being TRBD1 or TRBD2 (9 bases each). The V gene's germline CDR1 is SQVTM and CDR2 ANQGSEA. CDR3 length equals 15 residues. Trimming shortened V by 2 bases and J by 6 bases, and 20 bases separated the two germline ends. CDR3 sequence: CSVEIRGRGQGEQYF. In DNA, the CDR3 is TGCAGCGTTGAAATACGCGGGAGGGGACAGGGCGAGCAGTACTTC.

The J gene is TRBJ2-5, the V gene TRBV2, with a weak D call TRBD2 (5 bases). The germline CDR1 and CDR2 sequences are SNHLY and FYNNEI. The V gene lost 6 bases and the J gene lost 5 bases, with 13 bases spanning the gap. CDR3 size: 13 residues. CDR3 sequence: CASSASGWETQYF. CDR3 in DNA: TGTGCCAGCAGCGCCAGCGGTTGGGAGACCCAGTACTTC.

This chain connects TRBV7-8 to TRBJ2-2; 9 bases map to TRBD2. Germline V CDR1 and CDR2: SGHVS, FQNEAQ. CDR3 length: 17 amino acids. V was pared by 10 bases and J by 4 bases, with 16 bases of the junction left unmatched. The CDR3 DNA reads TGTGCCACGACTTTAGCGGGGGCACTGGCGGGCACCGGGGAGCTGTTTTTT. Protein product: CATTLAGALAGTGELFF.

In regard to this clone: With a far larger clone one base away, a read error is the likely cause. The chain carries TRBV28 and TRBJ2-3; D remains ambiguous. Germline V gives CDR1 MDHEN, CDR2 SYDVKM. The CDR3 runs 11 residues. CDR3: CANSFRNTQYF. For the CDR3, the DNA is TGTGCCAACAGTTTTCGAAATACGCAGTATTTT.

The rearrangement links TRBV9 to TRBJ2-1, with 12 nucleotides matching TRBD2. Per the germline V gene, CDR1 is SGDLS and CDR2 is YYNGEE. The CDR3 covers 15 residues. Losses at the gene ends were 7 bases for V and 9 bases for J; bases not matched to a gene: 11. The CDR3 bases are TGTGCCAGCGTAAGTCTAGCGGGAGGGCCGGGTGAGCAGTTCTTC. Translating it yields CASVSLAGGPGEQFF.

This chain joins TRBV5-6 and TRBJ2-5, with D unclear. V was pared by 1 base and J by 4 bases, with 11 bases between. The CDR3 length is 14 residues. From germline, CDR1 is SGHDT and CDR2 YYEEEE. The CDR3 spells CASSLRGKGETQYF. The DNA for the CDR3 is TGTGCCAGCAGCTTGCGTGGAAAGGGAGAGACCCAGTACTTC.

This chain connects TRBV2 to TRBJ2-2; 8 bases fit TRBD2. CDR1 and CDR2 (germline): SNHLY, FYNNEI. The CDR3 length is 15 residues. J gave up 2 bases and V 6 bases, and 5 bases lay outside the gene matches. The CDR3 bases are TGTGCCAGCAGGGAGAGCGGGGGAAACACCGGGGAGCTGTTTTTT. This sequence encodes CASRESGGNTGELFF.

Regarding this clone: This sequence may be a read error, since a much larger clone differs from it by one base. Other DNA sequences from this sample encode an identical CDR3 as well. V is TRBV28 and J is TRBJ2-1; D is ambiguous. V was cut by 1 base and J by 8 bases, with 3 bases left in between. CDR1 is MDHEN and CDR2 is SYDVKM in the germline V gene. This CDR3 is 11 amino acids long. The CDR3 spells CASSLYDEQFF. In nucleotides, the CDR3 is TGTGCCAGCAGTTTATACGATGAGCAGTTCTTC.

This clone was detected many times. The chain recombines TRBV11-3 with TRBJ2-1, with 12 nucleotides matching TRBD2. This CDR3 spans 18 amino acids. The germline V gene has CDR1 SGHNT and CDR2 YENEEA. V gave up 5 bases and J gave up 7 bases; unmatched junction bases: 15. CDR3 region: CASSVRGPGTSGYNEQFF. In DNA, the CDR3 is TGTGCCAGCAGCGTTAGAGGTCCCGGGACTAGCGGGTATAATGAGCAGTTCTTC.

The chain is built from TRBV6-5 and TRBJ1-4, with a possible D match to TRBD1 (5 bases). CDR3 size: 14 residues. Trimming took 8 bases from V and 8 from J, leaving 18 bases between them. Germline values: CDR1 MNHEY, CDR2 SVGAGI. CDR3 sequence reads: CASGATPRWEKLFF. CDR3 nucleotides: TGTGCCAGCGGGGCCACGCCTAGGTGGGAAAAACTGTTTTTT.

The V call is TRBV4-1, the J call TRBJ2-3; D may be TRBD2 (5 bases). Germline-derived CDR1 and CDR2 are MGHRA and YSYEKL. Deletions cut 1 base from V and 0 bases from J, with 14 bases between. This CDR3 region has 17 residues. CDR3 sequence reads: CASSQVAEGPSTDTQYF. The CDR3 DNA follows: TGCGCCAGCAGCCAAGTAGCCGAGGGCCCTAGCACAGATACGCAGTATTTT.

This chain joins TRBV5-6 and TRBJ2-1; 12 bases are shared with TRBD2. Unmatched junction bases numbered 4, after V lost 2 bases and J lost 4 bases. This CDR3 comprises 16 residues. The V gene's germline CDR1 is SGHDT and CDR2 YYEEEE. The CDR3 DNA sequence: TGTGCCAGCAGCTTCGAAGGGACTAGCGGGTACAATGAGCAGTTCTTC. Amino acid sequence: CASSFEGTSGYNEQFF.

This chain uses TRBV19 with TRBJ1-5, with TRBD1 matching 10 bases. Trimming cost V 0 bases and J 0 bases; bases outside gene matches: 8. Germline CDR1 reads LNHDA; CDR2 reads SQIVND (reference sequence). CDR3 length: 19 amino acids. CDR3 sequence: CASSIEGTGVRHSNQPQHF. DNA of the CDR3: TGTGCCAGTAGTATAGAAGGGACAGGGGTTCGGCATAGCAATCAGCCCCAGCATTTT.

The rearrangement links TRBV5-6 to TRBJ2-7, with D possibly called TRBD1 or TRBD2 (6 bases each). V lost 5 bases, J lost 0 bases, and 15 bases lay in between. The germline CDR1 and CDR2 sequences are SGHDT and YYEEEE. This CDR3 has 15 amino acids. Written as DNA, the CDR3 is TGTGCCAGCAGGGAGATAGGAGGGGGCTCCTACGAGCAGTACTTC. Residues: CASREIGGGSYEQYF. The full variable domain, its missing parts supplied by reference TRBV5-6 and TRBJ2-7, is DAGVTQSPTHLIKTRGQQVTLRCSPKSGHDTVSWYQQALGQGPQFIFQYYEEEERQRGNFPDRFSGHQFPNYSSELNVNALLLGDSALYLCASREIGGGSYEQYFGPGTRLTVT.

The rearrangement joins TRBV28 to TRBJ2-7, with 9 nucleotides matching TRBD2. The CDR3 is made up of 15 amino acids. Germline-derived CDR1 and CDR2 are MDHEN and SYDVKM. Trimming at V came to 10 bases and at J to 2 bases, leaving 12 bases not matched to a gene. Here the CDR3 reads CATKKRLAVTYEQYF. CDR3 sequence (DNA): TGTGCCACCAAAAAGAGACTAGCGGTGACCTACGAGCAGTACTTC.

A note on this clone: The same CDR3 also results from other DNA sequences found in this sample. This sequence joins TRBV19 and TRBJ1-2; 9 nucleotides agree with TRBD1. The CDR3 is 14 residues long. Germline V gene data show CDR1 as LNHDA and CDR2 as SQIVND (reference sequence). Losses at the gene ends were 3 bases for V and 4 bases for J; bases not matched to a gene: 3. The CDR3, as DNA: TGTGCCAGTAGTATGGGACAGGGAGGCTATGGCTACACCTTC. Translated, it gives CASSMGQGGYGYTF.

This clone appeared many times. The sample has other DNA sequences that encode this CDR3 too. The rearrangement uses TRBV18 and TRBJ2-2; 7 nucleotides align to TRBD2. J lost 6 bases, V lost 3 bases, and 1 base had no gene match. The CDR3 has 13 residues. Germline V gives CDR1 KGHSH, CDR2 LQKENI. The DNA of the CDR3 is TGTGCCAGCTCACCGGCGGGGGCCGGGGAGCTGTTTTTT. It encodes CASSPAGAGELFF.

This rearrangement joins TRBV18 to TRBJ2-1, with 11 positions matching TRBD2. Germline V CDR1 and CDR2: KGHSH, LQKENI. CDR3 length: 16 residues. Germline trimming cut 3 bases from V and 3 bases from J; bases unmatched to any gene: 4. The CDR3 region has the DNA TGTGCCAGCTCACCGGCCGGGACTAGCGGCTACAATGAGCAGTTCTTC. It codes for CASSPAGTSGYNEQFF.

This clone has a handful of counts. The chain employs TRBV2 and TRBJ2-7; TRBD1 matches 8 bases. The V segment lost 6 bases and the J segment 3 bases; nucleotides outside the gene matches: 4. Germline lookup yields CDR1 SNHLY and CDR2 FYNNEI. The CDR3 sequence is 13 residues long. Written as DNA, the CDR3 is TGTGCCAGCAGGTCCAGGGGGCTCTACGAGCAGTACTTC. Residues: CASRSRGLYEQYF.